One sample yielded the 21 T cell receptor beta chains listed below, sequenced in a study of siplizumab effects on memory and regulatory T cells. The protocol was immunoSEQ multiplex PCR, while the TCRdb copy is restricted to in-frame clones and leaves out a portion. Of around 65,000 clones listed, around 80% are singletons. The specimen sequenced was memory CD4+ T cells sorted from blood. Receptors were obtained from a human donor in good health.

This clone was found a few times. The gene calls are TRBV7-4 and TRBJ1-5; D is perhaps TRBD1 (6 bases). Between the trimmed V and J ends, which lost 5 bases and 3 bases, there was a span of 23 bases. There are 18 residues in the CDR3. Germline V gives CDR1 SGHVT, CDR2 SQSDAQ. CDR3 loop: CASSPLSHRAIYNQPQHF. The CDR3 nucleotides are TGTGCCAGCAGCCCCTTATCCCACAGGGCCATATACAATCAGCCCCAGCATTTT.

This sequence joins TRBV28 and TRBJ1-1, with a tentative D call TRBD1 (5 bases). Germline CDR1 MDHEN, CDR2 SYDVKM. The CDR3 covers 15 residues. V lost 5 bases and J lost 1, with 14 bases in between. The CDR3 region has the DNA TGTGCCAGCAGTCCGCCTCTTGGGGGGAACACTGAAGCTTTCTTT. Translating it yields CASSPPLGGNTEAFF.

The V and J genes are TRBV6-6 and TRBJ2-7; D perhaps matches TRBD2 (6 bases). The CDR3 runs 13 residues. Germline V gene lookup returns CDR1 MNHNY and CDR2 SVGAGI (reference sequence). The V gene lost 8 bases and the J gene lost 6 bases, with 17 bases spanning the gap. Written as DNA, the CDR3 is TGTGCCAGCCGGTGGGGGGTGGATGGCGAGCAGTACTTC. Amino acid sequence: CASRWGVDGEQYF.

The J gene is TRBJ2-3, the V gene TRBV7-3; a possible D gene is TRBD2 (5 bases). Germline V CDR1 and CDR2: SGHTA, FQGTGA. With 2 bases removed from V and 4 bases from J, the gap between germline ends came to 10 bases. The CDR3 has 14 amino acids. The CDR3 is CASSLGLASDTQYF. The CDR3 DNA reads as TGTGCCAGCAGCTTAGGTCTAGCATCAGATACGCAGTATTTT.

This clone was detected once. V is TRBV7-3 and J is TRBJ2-5, with 9 bases fitting TRBD2. Per the germline V gene, CDR1 is SGHTA and CDR2 is FQGTGA. This CDR3 is built from 17 residues. The V gene end was trimmed by 1 base and the J gene end by 4 bases; junction bases not matched to a gene: 10. CDR3 sequence reads: CASSLKAGGLSGETQYF. The CDR3 nucleotides read TGTGCCAGCAGCTTAAAAGCGGGGGGCCTCTCCGGAGAGACCCAGTACTTC.

The CDR3 spells CASSPHRVNTEAFF. CDR3 coding DNA: TGTGCCAGCAGCCCCCACAGGGTAAACACTGAAGCTTTCTTT. The V gene is TRBV28, the J gene TRBJ1-1, with a tentative D call TRBD1 (6 bases). This CDR3 has 14 amino acids. The germline V gene has CDR1 MDHEN and CDR2 SYDVKM. V was pared by 6 bases and J by 2 bases, with 13 bases between.

The V and J genes are TRBV10-1 and TRBJ2-2; the D gene is possibly TRBD2 (5 bases). Between the trimmed V and J ends, which lost 3 bases and 4 bases, there was a span of 15 bases. This CDR3 contains 16 residues. The germline V gene encodes CDR1 WNHNN and CDR2 SYGVQD (reference sequence). The CDR3 DNA reads as TGCGCCAGCAGTGACTCCCAAGGCCGGGGCACCGGGGAGCTGTTTTTT. It yields the protein CASSDSQGRGTGELFF.

The J gene is TRBJ2-2, the V gene TRBV5-5; no clear D. The CDR3 has 16 amino acids. Germline loops: CDR1 SGHKS, CDR2 YYEKEE (reference sequence). The germline V and J ends were trimmed by 3 bases and 5 bases, with 17 bases remaining between them. This CDR3 is CASSWRTSLGTGELFF. DNA for the CDR3: TGTGCCAGCAGCTGGCGGACCTCTCTGGGGACCGGGGAGCTGTTTTTT.

A note on this clone: This CDR3 is also generated by other DNA sequences in the sample. The gene calls are TRBV7-2 and TRBJ2-7, with 12 nucleotides matching TRBD2. CDR3 size: 15 residues. After removal of 2 bases from V and 9 bases from J, the junction contained 8 bases not matched to a gene. Germline CDR1 SGHTA, CDR2 FQGNSA. The CDR3: CASSLRASGGEPQYF. The CDR3 coding sequence is TGTGCCAGCAGCTTACGGGCTAGCGGGGGGGAACCGCAGTACTTC.

This clone was counted a single time. J is TRBJ2-3 and V is TRBV29-1, with TRBD2 matching 8 bases. CDR3 length: 17 amino acids. V dropped 3 bases and J dropped 1; count of bases not matched to a gene: 12. Germline V CDR1 and CDR2: SQVTM, ANQGSEA. In DNA, the CDR3 is TGCAGCGTTGATGGCCTCTGGCAGGGACTAGGCACAGATACGCAGTATTTT. Translating it yields CSVDGLWQGLGTDTQYF.

The V gene is TRBV10-3, the J gene TRBJ2-3; TRBD2 aligns across 10 bases. The CDR3 is made up of 14 amino acids. Germline V gene sequence: CDR1 ENHRY, CDR2 SYGVKD. V lost 10 bases, J lost 2 bases, and 6 bases stayed unmatched. The CDR3 reads CATQRGGDTDTQYF. CDR3 nucleotide sequence: TGTGCCACGCAGCGGGGGGGCGACACAGATACGCAGTATTTT.

The genes are TRBV27 and TRBJ1-2, with 9 bases lining up with TRBD1. V shed 7 bases, J shed 8 bases, and the junction held 11 bases outside the gene matches. The CDR3 sequence is 14 residues long. From germline, CDR1 is MNHEY and CDR2 SMNVEV (reference sequence). CDR3 sequence reads: CASNRGQGGGGYTF. The CDR3 coding sequence is TGTGCCAGCAATAGGGGACAGGGTGGAGGCGGCTACACCTTC.

This clone was counted a single time. This chain joins TRBV27 and TRBJ2-5, with 8 bases fitting TRBD1. V lost 4 bases to trimming and J lost 6 bases; unmatched junction nucleotides: 7. The V gene's germline CDR1 is MNHEY and CDR2 SMNVEV (reference sequence). The CDR3 is 14 residues long. As DNA, the CDR3 is TGTGCCAGCAGTTCAGCAGGACAGGGTCAGACCCAGTACTTC. Translated: CASSSAGQGQTQYF.

V usage is TRBV28 and J usage is TRBJ2-3; D is undetermined. V gave up 5 bases and J gave up 0 bases, with 15 bases separating them. The CDR3 has 16 residues. From germline, CDR1 is MDHEN and CDR2 SYDVKM. CDR3 loop: CASSQSTALSTDTQYF. In DNA form, the CDR3 reads TGTGCCAGCAGTCAATCTACCGCCCTTAGCACAGATACGCAGTATTTT.

The gene calls are TRBV18 and TRBJ1-5; D call uncertain. This CDR3 contains 13 residues. Germline V gene lookup returns CDR1 KGHSH and CDR2 LQKENI. V shed 3 bases and J shed 9 bases, with 12 bases lying between them. The CDR3 DNA reads as TGTGCCAGCTCACCTCGTCGGGAACTGCCCCAGCATTTT. Protein sequence: CASSPRRELPQHF.

The CDR3 sequence is CASSGKPGQLSGYTF. In nucleotides, the CDR3 is TGTGCCAGCAGTGGTAAACCGGGACAGCTCTCCGGCTACACCTTC. The genes are TRBV6-4 and TRBJ1-2; 7 positions agree with TRBD1. CDR3 length: 15 amino acids. Losses at the gene ends were 4 bases for V and 8 bases for J; bases not matched to a gene: 13. CDR1 is MRHNA, CDR2 SNTAGT, per germline.

The chain joins TRBV2 to TRBJ1-1; tentatively, D is TRBD1 (5 bases). Looked up from germline, CDR1 is SNHLY and CDR2 is FYNNEI. This CDR3 is 14 amino acids long. V lost 5 bases to trimming and J lost 5 bases, with 15 bases between them. The CDR3 here is CASSYSPGGTEAFF. CDR3 nucleotides: TGTGCCAGCAGTTATTCCCCGGGGGGGACTGAAGCTTTCTTT.

This clone is medium-sized in the sample. This CDR3 is also generated by other DNA sequences in the sample. The V and J genes are TRBV7-2 and TRBJ1-5, with a tentative D call TRBD1 (5 bases). Trimming took 2 bases from V and 4 from J, leaving 6 bases between them. CDR1 is SGHTA and CDR2 is FQGNSA in the germline V gene. This CDR3 has 13 residues. The CDR3 protein is CASSLRGNQPQHF. CDR3 coding DNA: TGTGCCAGCAGCTTACGGGGGAATCAGCCCCAGCATTTT.

The count of this clone is one. The chain links TRBV7-8 to TRBJ2-7; D not resolved. The ends were cut back, 4 bases at V and 7 bases at J, with 11 bases in the middle. This CDR3 is built from 12 residues. Germline CDR1 SGHVS, CDR2 FQNEAQ. CDR3 nucleotides: TGTGCCAGCAGCTATGCACGGGCGGAGCAGTACTTC. Its translation is CASSYARAEQYF.

J is TRBJ2-3 and V is TRBV7-2; weak D call: TRBD2 (5 bases). The germline gives CDR1 SGHTA, CDR2 FQGNSA. V dropped 4 bases and J dropped 2 bases, with 10 bases sitting between them. This CDR3 is built from 14 residues. The CDR3 DNA reads TGTGCCAGCAGCTCCTACGGGATCACAGATACGCAGTATTTT. Translating it yields CASSSYGITDTQYF.

The V and J genes are TRBV21-1 and TRBJ1-1; the table names TRBD1, a call not compared with the DNA. TRBV21-1 is tagged as a pseudogene. The CDR3 runs 14 residues. The CDR3: CASSKEQSNTEAFF. The CDR3 nucleotides are TGTGCCAGCAGCAAAGAACAGTCCAACACTGAAGCTTTCTTT.